The T cell receptor beta chain under discussion was sequenced for a study of T cell responses to AZD1222 COVID-19 vaccine. The germline V gene encodes CDR1 LGHDT and CDR2 YNNKEL (reference sequence). With 5 bases removed from V and 7 bases from J, the gap between germline ends came to 12 bases. The CDR3 sequence is 12 residues long. A word on this clone: Its cognate antigen is unknown.

General study results and limits: Clonal diversity was possibly underestimated, and white British individuals and females predominated among donors. Samples come after the peak T cell response, not at day 14.

TCRdb's copy holds only in-frame clones and misses some; the assay was immunoSEQ multiplex PCR. This sample has some 110,000 clones, with over 90% found just once. The input for sequencing was peripheral blood, taken on day 0 of AZD1222 vaccination. The chain joins TRBV3-1 (or the pseudogene TRBV3-2) to TRBJ2-7; tentatively, D is TRBD2 (5 bases). This clonotype was obtained from an adult in good health. CDR3 bases: TGTGCCAGCAGCGAGGGTCCCAGTGAGCAGTACTTC. Encoded protein: CASSEGPSEQYF.